The present T cell receptor (beta chain) was sequenced within a study of blood T cell repertoires in COVID-19. Assay used: immunoSEQ multiplex PCR; TCRdb lists only in-frame clones, some missing. The sample includes 250,000 to 300,000 clones, 81% of them seen just once. CDR1 SGDLS and CDR2 YYNGEE come from the germline V gene. This CDR3 region has 17 residues. J lost 3 bases, V lost 4 bases, and 14 bases had no gene match. V is TRBV9 and J is TRBJ2-5; TRBD2 matches 8 bases. The sample comprised peripheral blood. The sequence came from a woman in her sixties or seventies with active or convalescent COVID-19. The CDR3 here is CASSSTGGAGVKETQYF. The CDR3 coding sequence is TGTGCCAGCAGCTCAACAGGTGGAGCGGGGGTAAAAGAGACCCAGTACTTC.